This record concerns one TCR beta chain sequence. This entry comes from a study of control samples from healthy donors and cancer patients. J gave up 2 bases and V 5 bases, and 9 bases lay outside the gene matches. Looked up from germline, CDR1 is SGHNT and CDR2 is YENEEA. CDR3 length equals 17 residues. Assay used: immunoSEQ multiplex PCR; TCRdb lists only in-frame clones, some missing. Seen here are some 78,000 clones, roughly 89% observed once, and the top ten hold approximately 7.6%. The sample comprised blood. This receptor was taken from a woman aged 60 to 75 in good health. The V and J genes are TRBV11-3 and TRBJ2-3; 11 nucleotides match TRBD2. The CDR3 DNA is TGTGCCAGCAGCATACTAGCGGGGGCCTCTTACACAGATACGCAGTATTTT. Its translation is CASSILAGASYTDTQYF.